Listed below are T cell receptor beta chains from one sample, sequenced in a study of blood T cell repertoires in COVID-19. Measured with immunoSEQ multiplex PCR; TCRdb has only the in-frame clones, and not every one. The table has 160,000 or so clones, roughly 80% seen once; the top ten hold approximately 1.5%. Sequenced input: peripheral blood. These receptor sequences come from a human donor in a cohort sampled during active COVID-19. Each CDR3 is given without its conserved first and last residue. The order of the fields is D gene, J gene, V gene, CDR3 length, CDR3 protein. A D gene is named only where the DNA matches it firmly.

.,TRBJ2-7,TRBV28,9,ASSFSSEQY
.,TRBJ2-7,TRBV3-1/TRBV3-2,12,ASSQGGLNYEQY
TRBD1,TRBJ1-4,TRBV27,12,ASSLTGPNEKLF
TRBD1,TRBJ2-7,TRBV5-4,13,ASSTGQGGSGEQY
TRBD1,TRBJ2-7,TRBV5-1,11,ASSPGQPYEQY
.,TRBJ1-2,TRBV10-3,12,AISESRGGGDYT
.,TRBJ2-7,TRBV28,11,ASTQHSSYEQY
TRBD1,TRBJ1-4,TRBV9,13,ASSDRGTTNEKLF
TRBD1,TRBJ2-7,TRBV20-1,11,SASEGASYEQY
TRBD1,TRBJ2-1,TRBV27,12,ASSPRTGFNEQF
TRBD1,TRBJ1-4,TRBV28,13,ASSIQTGISEKLF
.,TRBJ2-6,TRBV5-4,16,ASSPGASGSSGANVLT
.,TRBJ2-7,TRBV5-1,12,ASSPGRGSYEQY
.,TRBJ1-2,TRBV7-2,10,ASSWTVYGYT
.,TRBJ2-7,TRBV6-5,10,ASRQGTKEQY
.,TRBJ1-3,TRBV5-1,13,ASSFRGEPGNTIY
.,TRBJ1-6,TRBV21-1,12,ASKPEQGNSPLH
TRBD1,TRBJ2-6,TRBV29-1,13,SVRDRGSGANVLT
.,TRBJ1-1,TRBV5-1,13,ASSLESGRSTEAF
.,TRBJ1-5,TRBV28,13,ASSFDSFGNQPQH
TRBD2,TRBJ2-7,TRBV7-9,14,ASSPSGTSGTYEQY
TRBD1,TRBJ1-5,TRBV6-2/TRBV6-3,12,ASSTTGGRQPQH
TRBD2,TRBJ2-5,TRBV15,13,ATSRDSGGVETQY
.,TRBJ1-1,TRBV11-2,14,ASSLGLGQFHTEAF
.,TRBJ1-5,TRBV6-5,11,ASSPRGNQPQH
.,TRBJ2-7,TRBV5-1,12,ASRLRTASNEQY
.,TRBJ1-3,TRBV19,11,ASSIQGLNTIY
TRBD1,TRBJ2-7,TRBV7-2,13,ASSLAGQASYEQY
.,TRBJ2-7,TRBV6-2/TRBV6-3,10,ASSYTGYEQY
TRBD1,TRBJ1-5,TRBV5-4,13,ASSRGTGRNQPQH
TRBD2,TRBJ2-2,TRBV28,13,AIPAGGVHTGELF
.,TRBJ1-5,TRBV4-1,13,ASSQGTYSNQPQH
.,TRBJ1-3,TRBV3-1/TRBV3-2,13,ASSQNTAGGNTIY
TRBD1,TRBJ2-7,TRBV6-6,13,ASSYFPGQGGEQY
TRBD2,TRBJ2-7,TRBV6-2/TRBV6-3,16,ASSPIHGLAGVPYEQY
TRBD1,TRBJ1-2,TRBV9,13,ASSHRTGAGYGYT
.,TRBJ2-1,TRBV5-8,13,ASSLPGLPYNEQF
TRBD1,TRBJ1-1,TRBV18,11,ASSPARDSQAF
.,TRBJ1-1,TRBV4-2,13,ASSPRQGMNTEAF
TRBD2,TRBJ2-5,TRBV27,14,ASSLMSGTSGATQY
.,TRBJ1-5,TRBV27,13,ASRSRGAPNQPQH
.,TRBJ2-7,TRBV18,14,ASSPPGLDPNYEQY
TRBD1,TRBJ1-6,TRBV6-2/TRBV6-3,15,ASSYFTLTGAGSPLH
TRBD1,TRBJ2-2,TRBV9,14,ASSGGQGAITGELF
.,TRBJ1-6,TRBV5-6,12,ASSLRRANSPLH
.,TRBJ2-5,TRBV5-1,11,ASSSGGQETQY
.,TRBJ1-5,TRBV27,13,ASRQDSFSNQPQH
.,TRBJ2-5,TRBV19,12,ASRFQDNQETQY
TRBD2,TRBJ2-7,TRBV4-3,13,ASSQGGGEGYEQY
.,TRBJ1-2,TRBV9,10,ASSVVGSGYT